The 31 T cell receptor beta chains listed next were all sequenced from one sample in a study of blood T cell repertoires in COVID-19. Data came from immunoSEQ multiplex PCR; TCRdb stores just in-frame clones and leaves some out. The sample holds approximately 220,000 clones, 90% seen once. The sample taken for sequencing was PBMCs or T cells enriched from blood (not recorded which). Receptors were obtained from a man aged 25 to 40 who had recovered from COVID-19.

The rearrangement joins TRBV6-5 to TRBJ2-7, with D tentatively TRBD2 (5 bases). CDR3 size: 13 residues. Germline CDR1 and CDR2: MNHEY and SVGAGI. The germline V and J ends were trimmed by 4 bases and 6 bases, with 13 bases remaining between them. The CDR3 coding sequence is TGTGCCAGCAGTTGGGCGGGTAACGGCGAGCAGTACTTC. This sequence encodes CASSWAGNGEQYF.

Here the CDR3 DNA reads TGTGCCAGCAGCTCAGGGGTGGGCGAGCAGTACTTC. Its translation is CASSSGVGEQYF. The chain recombines TRBV5-5 with TRBJ2-7; a weak D match, TRBD1 (6 bases). Germline CDR1 reads SGHKS; CDR2 reads YYEKEE (reference sequence). The CDR3 runs 12 residues. V lost 3 bases to trimming and J lost 6 bases, with 10 bases between them.

This sequence joins TRBV21-1 and TRBJ1-2; the tabulated D call, TRBD1, remains unverified against the DNA. TRBV21-1 is given as a pseudogene. CDR3 size: 13 residues. The CDR3 is CASSKRSRGGYTF. For the CDR3, the DNA is TGTGCCAGCAGCAAGCGATCCAGGGGTGGCTACACCTTC.

The count of this clone is one. V usage is TRBV7-9 and J usage is TRBJ1-3; TRBD1 aligns across 7 bases. This CDR3 is 15 amino acids long. CDR1 is SEHNR and CDR2 is FQNEAQ in the germline V gene (reference sequence). V shed 5 bases and J 0 bases; nucleotides not matched to a gene: 4. In DNA form, the CDR3 reads TGTGCCAGCAGCACAGGACAGGCCTCTGGAAACACCATATATTTT. Translated: CASSTGQASGNTIYF.

On this clone: Distinct nucleotide sequences in the sample also encode this CDR3. This chain uses TRBV12-3 or TRBV12-4 with TRBJ2-1; TRBD1 matches at 8 bases. There are 13 residues in the CDR3. Trimming at V came to 4 bases and at J to 8 bases, leaving 4 bases not matched to a gene. In DNA, the CDR3 is TGTGCCAGCAGTTCCGGACAGGGCCATGAGCAGTTCTTC. Translated, it gives CASSSGQGHEQFF.

This chain connects TRBV28 to TRBJ2-5; perhaps TRBD2 as D (6 bases). The CDR3 has 13 amino acids. The germline V and J ends were trimmed by 5 bases and 1 base, with 8 bases remaining between them. Germline values: CDR1 MDHEN, CDR2 SYDVKM. The CDR3, as DNA: TGTGCCAGCAGTCTCGGGGGCCAAGAGACCCAGTACTTC. It encodes CASSLGGQETQYF.

The rearrangement links TRBV5-5 to TRBJ2-7, with D possibly TRBD1 on 5 matching bases. The CDR3 contains 15 residues. With 0 bases removed from V and 0 bases from J, the gap between germline ends came to 10 bases. CDR1 SGHKS and CDR2 YYEKEE come from the germline V gene (reference sequence). CDR3 residues: CASSLAIQGSYEQYF. The CDR3 DNA is TGTGCCAGCAGCTTGGCCATCCAGGGCTCCTACGAGCAGTACTTC.

The chain recombines TRBV4-1 with TRBJ2-7, with D hard to call. Trimming pared 7 bases from V and 2 bases from J, leaving 15 bases between. Germline V lookup: CDR1 MGHRA, CDR2 YSYEKL. CDR3 length: 14 residues. CDR3 nucleotides: TGCGCCAGCAAAGAGAGAGTTAGCACCTACGAGCAGTACTTC. Protein: CASKERVSTYEQYF.

This chain connects TRBV19 to TRBJ1-5, with 11 bases identical to TRBD1. The CDR3 is made up of 14 amino acids. Germline loops: CDR1 LNHDA, CDR2 SQIVND (reference sequence). V lost 5 bases and J lost 7; bases outside the gene matches: 4. CDR3 sequence reads: CASSPDRGPQPQHF. CDR3 nucleotide sequence: TGTGCCAGTAGTCCGGACAGGGGGCCACAGCCCCAGCATTTT.

The rearrangement links TRBV27 to TRBJ2-7; 7 nucleotides match TRBD1. There are 16 residues in the CDR3. The germline V gene encodes CDR1 MNHEY and CDR2 SMNVEV (reference sequence). The V segment lost 3 bases and the J segment 3 bases; nucleotides outside the gene matches: 11. CDR3 sequence (DNA): TGTGCCAGCAGTTTCTCGGGACAGCGGATCTACTACGAGCAGTACTTC. Translation gives CASSFSGQRIYYEQYF.

As concerns this clone: At the DNA level, this CDR3 is encoded by other sequences in the same sample as well. V and J are TRBV2 and TRBJ1-2, with a tentative D call TRBD1 (6 bases). The germline V gene encodes CDR1 SNHLY and CDR2 FYNNEI. This CDR3 has 13 amino acids. V dropped 6 bases and J dropped 4 bases, with 12 bases sitting between them. Written as DNA, the CDR3 is TGTGCCAGCAGCGAGACAGGAATCTATGGCTACACCTTC. Its translation: CASSETGIYGYTF.

CDR3 nucleotide sequence: TGTGCCAGCAGTTCGACTAGCGGGAGGAATGAGCAGTTCTTC. Its translation is CASSSTSGRNEQFF. The chain uses TRBV28 and TRBJ2-1; 13 positions agree with TRBD2. J was trimmed by 7 bases and V by 4 bases; bases with no gene match: 1. Per the germline V gene, CDR1 is MDHEN and CDR2 is SYDVKM. The CDR3 totals 14 residues.

The chain combines TRBV18 with TRBJ2-2; TRBD1 aligns across 8 bases. The germline V gene has CDR1 KGHSH and CDR2 LQKENI. The CDR3 loop spans 15 amino acids. The V segment lost 0 bases and the J segment 4 bases; nucleotides outside the gene matches: 1. The CDR3 sequence is CASSPPGQATGELFF. The CDR3, as DNA: TGTGCCAGCTCACCACCGGGACAGGCCACCGGGGAGCTGTTTTTT.

This chain links TRBV10-3 with TRBJ2-5; maybe TRBD2 (6 bases). The CDR3 is made up of 13 amino acids. Per germline, CDR1 ENHRY and CDR2 SYGVKD. The V gene lost 4 bases and the J gene lost 5 bases, with 11 bases spanning the gap. The CDR3 here is CAISGGGLETQYF. CDR3 bases: TGTGCCATCAGTGGAGGAGGGTTGGAGACCCAGTACTTC.

The chain joins TRBV4-1 to TRBJ1-2; 8 nucleotides align to TRBD1. The CDR3 has 14 residues. Trimming at V came to 4 bases and at J to 3 bases, leaving 4 bases not matched to a gene. The germline V gene encodes CDR1 MGHRA and CDR2 YSYEKL. The CDR3 spells CASSRGQGDYGYTF. The CDR3 bases are TGCGCCAGCAGCCGCGGACAGGGCGACTATGGCTACACCTTC.

The V and J genes are TRBV7-2 and TRBJ2-5; D might be TRBD2 (7 bases). V gave up 3 bases and J gave up 4 bases, with 15 bases separating them. The CDR3 is made up of 15 amino acids. The germline V gene has CDR1 SGHTA and CDR2 FQGNSA. CDR3 residues: CASSFGGGAGETQYF. In DNA, the CDR3 is TGTGCCAGCAGCTTTGGTGGGGGGGCTGGAGAGACCCAGTACTTC.

J is TRBJ2-1 and V is TRBV6-1, with 8 positions matching TRBD1. The V and J ends lost 4 bases and 3 bases, in that order; junction bases with no gene match: 14. Germline values: CDR1 MNHNS, CDR2 SASEGT. The CDR3 runs to 18 residues. CDR3 amino acids: CASSGARIRQGHYNEQFF. CDR3 nucleotides: TGTGCCAGCAGTGGTGCCAGAATAAGACAGGGGCACTACAATGAGCAGTTCTTC.

The gene calls are TRBV19 and TRBJ2-3; 9 bases agree with TRBD2. There are 15 residues in the CDR3. Germline assignment: CDR1 LNHDA and CDR2 SQIVND (reference sequence). Unmatched junction bases numbered 4, after V lost 5 bases and J lost 1 base. The DNA of the CDR3 is TGTGCCAGTAGTGTAGCGGGAGCGGGCACAGATACGCAGTATTTT. Protein sequence: CASSVAGAGTDTQYF.

The chain is built from TRBV7-2 and TRBJ2-7, with a weak D call TRBD2 (7 bases). CDR1 and CDR2 (germline): SGHTA, FQGNSA. The V end lost 5 bases, the J end lost 1 base, and 15 bases lay between the germline ends. This CDR3 comprises 15 residues. CDR3 sequence reads: CASSLTRGASYEQYF. CDR3 sequence (DNA): TGTGCCAGCAGCCTCACCCGGGGGGCGTCCTACGAGCAGTACTTC.

A word on this clone: Since the CDR3 does not end with the conserved phenylalanine or tryptophan, this likely comes from a read error. The limits of the CDR3 on the DNA are not certain, so only TCRdb's listed CDR3 is given. The genes are TRBV7-9 and TRBJ2-7; TRBD1 is the table's D call and was not checked against the DNA. CDR1 and CDR2 (germline): SEHNR, FQNEAQ (reference sequence). The CDR3 totals 14 residues, both ends included. CDR3 protein: CASSFTPEGQQFLG.

The chain is built from TRBV28 and TRBJ2-1; the D is unclear. Germline V gene data show CDR1 as MDHEN and CDR2 as SYDVKM. The length of the CDR3 is 12 residues. With 5 bases removed from V and 12 bases from J, the gap between germline ends came to 14 bases. The DNA for the CDR3 is TGTGCCAGCAGTAACCCGGCTCGCGGGCAGTTCTTC. Translation gives CASSNPARGQFF.

This chain links TRBV6-4 with TRBJ2-1; TRBD2 matches 9 bases. This CDR3 has 15 residues. J lost 8 bases, V lost 3 bases, and 8 bases had no gene match. Per the germline V gene, CDR1 is MRHNA and CDR2 is SNTAGT. The CDR3 nucleotides are TGTGCCAGCAGTGATTCTAGCGCGGGAGGGGATGAGCAGTTCTTC. This codes for CASSDSSAGGDEQFF.

The chain has TRBV9 and TRBJ1-2; D possibly corresponds to TRBD1 (6 bases). Germline CDR1 SGDLS, CDR2 YYNGEE. Trimming removed 2 bases from V and 7 bases from J, with 21 bases in between. There are 16 residues in the CDR3. The CDR3 spells CASSVSGTPVFSGYTF. As DNA, the CDR3 is TGTGCCAGCAGCGTTTCCGGGACACCAGTTTTTTCTGGCTACACCTTC.

The CDR3 DNA reads TGTGCCAGTATCCTAGCGGGAGGCCATGGCGGGGAGCTGTTTTTT. It codes for CASILAGGHGGELFF. V and J are TRBV19 and TRBJ2-2; 11 bases fit TRBD2. Germline CDR1 and CDR2: LNHDA and SQIVND (reference sequence). This CDR3 comprises 15 residues. V shed 7 bases, J shed 7 bases, and the junction held 8 bases outside the gene matches.

This clone has more than one count but fewer than ten. This chain links TRBV7-9 with TRBJ2-7; a weak D match, TRBD2 (6 bases). This CDR3 spans 14 amino acids. Per germline, CDR1 SEHNR and CDR2 FQNEAQ (reference sequence). The ends were cut back, 6 bases at V and 3 bases at J, with 15 bases in the middle. CDR3 region: CASRLGGEDYEQYF. The CDR3 DNA reads TGTGCCAGCAGACTCGGGGGAGAGGACTACGAGCAGTACTTC.

This clone was recorded only once. The V call is TRBV4-2, the J call TRBJ2-1, with 10 bases that match TRBD2. J lost 4 bases, V lost 6 bases, and 6 bases had no gene match. CDR3 length: 15 amino acids. Germline values: CDR1 LGHNA, CDR2 YNFKEQ. The CDR3 reads CASSRLAGVYNEQFF. The CDR3 bases are TGTGCCAGCAGTCGGCTAGCGGGGGTATACAATGAGCAGTTCTTC.

The V and J genes are TRBV6-1 and TRBJ2-2, with 9 nucleotides matching TRBD2. Germline assignment: CDR1 MNHNS and CDR2 SASEGT. CDR3 length: 17 residues. J gave up 5 bases and V 2 bases, and 9 bases lay outside the gene matches. The CDR3 is CASSEMPPSGVTGELFF. In DNA form, the CDR3 reads TGTGCCAGCAGTGAAATGCCCCCTAGCGGGGTGACCGGGGAGCTGTTTTTT.

This chain links TRBV9 with TRBJ2-7, with D unclear. Germline V CDR1 and CDR2: SGDLS, YYNGEE. Trimming stripped 3 bases from V and 0 bases from J, with 7 bases between. The CDR3 loop spans 13 amino acids. The CDR3 bases are TGTGCCAGCAGCGGGGCGAGCTCCTACGAGCAGTACTTC. Encoded protein: CASSGASSYEQYF. The variable domain in full, with the rest retrieved from reference TRBV9 and TRBJ2-7, is DSGVTQTPKHLITATGQRVTLRCSPRSGDLSVYWYQQSLDQGLQFLIQYYNGEERAKGNILERFSAQQFPDLHSELNLSSLELGDSALYFCASSGASSYEQYFGPGTRLTVT.

J is TRBJ2-3 and V is TRBV24-1, with TRBD1 identical over 9 bases. V gave up 4 bases and J gave up 0 bases; unmatched junction bases: 7. Germline loops: CDR1 KGHDR, CDR2 SFDVKD. The length of the CDR3 is 17 residues. In DNA form, the CDR3 reads TGTGCCACCAGTGACCACAACAGGGGGCCTAGCACAGATACGCAGTATTTT. Residues: CATSDHNRGPSTDTQYF.

The V and J genes are TRBV7-6 and TRBJ2-2, with 10 bases fitting TRBD2. The CDR3 extends over 17 amino acids. Per germline, CDR1 SGHVS and CDR2 FNYEAQ. Trimming took 0 bases from V and 1 from J; bases not matched to a gene: 2. This chain's CDR3 is CASSLAASGGNTGELFF. CDR3 coding DNA: TGTGCCAGCAGCTTAGCGGCTAGCGGGGGGAACACCGGGGAGCTGTTTTTT.

The chain is built from TRBV5-1 and TRBJ2-1, with TRBD1 as a possible D gene (6 bases). Germline V lookup: CDR1 SGHRS, CDR2 YFSETQ. The CDR3 consists of 15 residues. V was pared by 4 bases and J by 8 bases, with 19 bases between. The CDR3 DNA reads as TGCGCCAGCAGCGCACAGGGACCTCTGTTCTATGAGCAGTTCTTC. Translated, it gives CASSAQGPLFYEQFF.